This record looks at one T cell receptor (beta chain) sequence and its context. The germline gene is not matched at one end of the junction; a read error may be the cause. The sample is drawn from a study of blood T cells in healthy people across ages. In germline, CDR1 is SEHNR, CDR2 FQNEAQ (reference sequence). The CDR3 has 15 residues. For the second PCR, which ran for about 6 to 11 cycles, a sample-barcoded 5' primer and a J-beta primer mix were used. TCRdb reanalysed the 5' RACE reads using MiXCR and keeps one entry per CDR3 protein. Of 600,000 to 1,000,000 distinct CDR3 sequences listed, roughly 50% are singletons.

The material sequenced was blood. This rearrangement joins TRBV7-9 to TRBJ2-3; the D gene is possibly TRBD1 (6 bases). The source of this sequence is a man aged 25-45 years in good health. The CDR3 DNA sequence: TGTGCCAGCAGCCTAGCCACAGGGTTGTCAGATACGCAGTATTTT. Its translation is CASSLATGLSDTQYF.